The entry below gives a single T cell receptor beta chain sequence along with its context. Its antigen is not yet known. No qualities accompany the bases; no much larger clone lies one base away. The immunoSEQ hsTCRB assay version 4 in survey mode was used to sequence TCRbeta repertoires from genomic DNA. For TCRbeta sequencing, genomic DNA was diluted to around 10 ng/uL, and up to 1 ug was used per sample. As for the original processing: Analysis of the TCRbeta data was done in ImmunoSeq Analyzer 3.0, and diversity was computed on productive nucleotide rearrangements. Using the Immunarch R package, lower-bound TCR diversity was estimated with the improved Chao index and clonality was estimated with the Gini coefficient. Different nucleotide rearrangements encoding the same CDR3beta amino acid sequence were counted as distinct clonotypes. Differential abundance analysis found TCRbeta sequences that were significantly enriched in antigen-responding cells compared with anti-CD3/anti-CD28-activated cells. GLIPH2 grouped TCRs by predicted peptide-MHC specificity, both within each participant and across combined participant data sets. TCRdb provides this immuneACCESS table in a form limited to in-frame rearrangements. Some clones are lacking; in checked studies, under half of them reflect an unresolved V gene, and why the rest are absent is not known. The V and J calls and the clone size are those of that table, but D and trimming were determined from the DNA. The table for this sample lists fewer than 45,000 clones; about 87% of them were counted only once. Around 0.48% of the sample rests with the top ten.

According to the study, the label for this sample's treatment or condition signals: suppressive antiretroviral therapy. Cells were stimulated with anti-CD3/anti-CD28 magnetic beads as a nonspecific positive control representing the CD4+ T cell repertoire. Sorting of responding CD4+ T cells was based on upregulation of both CD40 ligand and CD69. Participants were HIV-1-infected adults who started suppressive ART during chronic infection. Plasma HIV-1 RNA had been undetectable (below 50 copies/mL) in participants for at least 4 years. To be included, a participant needed positive CMV serology and a CD4+ T cell count above 400 cells/uL. Before stimulation, PBMCs were isolated using density centrifugation and then depleted of CD8+ T cells. Stimulation of CD8-depleted PBMCs was carried out for 15 to 20 hours with anti-CD28/CD49d costimulation, CD40-blocking antibody and enfuvirtide, to prevent new infections. Cell sorting was performed on a Beckman Coulter MoFlo Legacy or XDP sorter, and dead cells were excluded with propidium iodide. Genomic DNA was extracted with the QIAamp DNA Mini Kit for samples above one million cells, otherwise with the Quick-DNA Microprep Kit.

This sample stems from a study of persistence of HIV-infected CD4 T cells (dated by TCRdb to about 2020). Study-level background: Suppressive ART had been received by participants for a median of roughly 8 years. Peripheral blood samples of up to roughly 200 mL were taken at multiple time points, with the exception of a couple of participants who underwent leukapheresis at a single time point. Anti-CD3/anti-CD28 stimulation activated a higher proportion of cells, with a lower memory fraction, than antigen stimulation. The study isolated CMV- and HIV-1 Gag-responding CD4+ T cells from ART-treated individuals to examine antigen-driven clonal expansion of HIV-1-infected cells. Proviral sequencing was used to assess clonality among infected cells, whereas TCRbeta sequencing gauged the clonality of all cells within each sorted population. Cross-participant TCR cluster analysis included 8 or 9 participants for CMV and about seven participants for Gag.

CDR1 and CDR2 are drawn from the germline V gene: SGHTS, YDEGEE. Trimming at the junction amounts to 0 bases on V and 1 base on J, and the germline ends lie 11 bases apart. The CDR3 measures 16 amino acids from cysteine to phenylalanine. Of all the DNA, just the CDR3 is kept, 48 bases in frame from base 1. Overall study outcomes, separate from this receptor: Enrichment of degenerate expanded CDR3beta sequences was found in antigen-responding cells, suggesting convergent selection of CD4+ responses to CMV and Gag. Because the TCR analyses were done in bulk, restricting them to just the rare CMV-responding cells that actually carried HIV-1 proviruses was not possible. Within the same sorted populations, TCR oligoclonality correlated with proviral oligoclonality. TCRbeta richness in CMV- and Gag-responding cells was significantly lower than in anti-CD3/anti-CD28-responding cells; CMV-responding cells had higher oligoclonality than CD3/CD28-stimulated and Gag-responding cells. Few individuals were included in the study, and only a limited range of antigens was tested.

Sequenced material: CD4+ T cells sorted from PBMCs after roughly 20-hour stimulation, taken from a patient who received antiretroviral therapy. The cell subset or site label on this specimen signifies: CD40L+CD69+ CD4 T cells responding to anti-CD3/anti-CD28 beads, representing the overall repertoire. The chain is encoded by TRBV5-8 joined to TRBJ1-3, with an unclear D gene assignment. The clonotype comes from an adult woman with HIV who was CMV-seropositive. CDR3 protein: CASSLAWGDSGNTIYF. The nucleotide sequence is TGTGCCAGCAGCTTGGCATGGGGAGATTCTGGAAACACCATATATTTT.